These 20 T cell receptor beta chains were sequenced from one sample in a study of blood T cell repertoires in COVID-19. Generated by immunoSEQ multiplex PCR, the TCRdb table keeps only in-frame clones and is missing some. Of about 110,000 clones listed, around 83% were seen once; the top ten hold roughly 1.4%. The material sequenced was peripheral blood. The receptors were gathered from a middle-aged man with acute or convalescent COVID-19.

CDR3 loop: CASSFRLAGNTGELFF. Written as DNA, the CDR3 is TGTGCCAGCTCATTTCGACTAGCGGGGAACACCGGGGAGCTGTTTTTT. The chain couples TRBV18 to TRBJ2-2, with 10 bases matching TRBD2. J gave up 1 base and V 5 bases, and 4 bases lay outside the gene matches. The CDR3 runs 16 residues. Germline V gives CDR1 KGHSH, CDR2 LQKENI.

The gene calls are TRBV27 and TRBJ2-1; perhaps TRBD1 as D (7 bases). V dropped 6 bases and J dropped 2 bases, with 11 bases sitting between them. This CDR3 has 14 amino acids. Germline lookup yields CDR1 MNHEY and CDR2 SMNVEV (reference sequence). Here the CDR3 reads CASREGAPYNEQFF. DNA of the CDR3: TGTGCCAGCAGGGAGGGGGCGCCCTACAATGAGCAGTTCTTC.

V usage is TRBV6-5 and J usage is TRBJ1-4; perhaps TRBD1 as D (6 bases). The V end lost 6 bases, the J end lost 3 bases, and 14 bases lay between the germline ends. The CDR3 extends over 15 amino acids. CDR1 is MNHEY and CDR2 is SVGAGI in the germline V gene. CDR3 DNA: TGTGCCAGCAGAACAGGGTCCACCTCTAATGAAAAACTGTTTTTT. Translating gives CASRTGSTSNEKLFF.

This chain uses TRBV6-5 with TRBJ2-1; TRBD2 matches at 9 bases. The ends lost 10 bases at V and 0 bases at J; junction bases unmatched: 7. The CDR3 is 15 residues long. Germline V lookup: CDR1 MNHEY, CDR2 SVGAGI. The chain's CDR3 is CATRLADSSYNEQFF. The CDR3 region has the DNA TGTGCCACCCGACTAGCGGATAGCTCCTACAATGAGCAGTTCTTC.

The CDR3 sequence: CATEDRGRQVGGELFF. DNA for the CDR3: TGTGCCACAGAAGACAGGGGCCGCCAGGTGGGCGGGGAGCTGTTTTTT. The genes are TRBV5-4 and TRBJ2-2, with 8 bases identical to TRBD1. The V segment lost 9 bases and the J segment 7 bases; nucleotides outside the gene matches: 17. Germline loops: CDR1 SGHNT, CDR2 YYREEE (reference sequence). This CDR3 comprises 16 residues.

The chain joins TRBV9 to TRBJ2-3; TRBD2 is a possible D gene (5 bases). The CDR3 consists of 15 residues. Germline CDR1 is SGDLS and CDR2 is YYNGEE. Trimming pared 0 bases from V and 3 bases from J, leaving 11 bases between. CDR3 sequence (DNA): TGTGCCAGCAGCGTAGGCCCAGCGGAAACAGATACGCAGTATTTT. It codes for CASSVGPAETDTQYF.

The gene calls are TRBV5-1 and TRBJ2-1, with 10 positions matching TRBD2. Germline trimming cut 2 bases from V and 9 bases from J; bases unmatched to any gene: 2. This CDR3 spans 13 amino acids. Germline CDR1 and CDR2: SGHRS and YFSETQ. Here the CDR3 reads CASSFPSGSEQFF. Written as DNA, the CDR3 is TGCGCCAGCAGCTTCCCTAGCGGGAGTGAGCAGTTCTTC.

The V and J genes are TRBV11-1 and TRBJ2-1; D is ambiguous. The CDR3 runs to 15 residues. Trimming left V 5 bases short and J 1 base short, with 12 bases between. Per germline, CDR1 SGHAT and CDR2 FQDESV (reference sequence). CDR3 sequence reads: CASSPWYGSYNEQFF. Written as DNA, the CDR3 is TGTGCCAGCAGCCCCTGGTACGGGTCCTACAATGAGCAGTTCTTC.

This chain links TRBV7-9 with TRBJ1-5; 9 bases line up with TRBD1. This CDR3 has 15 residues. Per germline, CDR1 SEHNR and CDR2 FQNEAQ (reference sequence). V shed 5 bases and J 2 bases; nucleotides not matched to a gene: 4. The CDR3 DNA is TGTGCCAGCAGCGGGGACAGGGTGGGCAATCAGCCCCAGCATTTT. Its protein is CASSGDRVGNQPQHF. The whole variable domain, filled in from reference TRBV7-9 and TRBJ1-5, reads DTGVSQNPRHKITKRGQNVTFRCDPISEHNRLYWYRQTLGQGPEFLTYFQNEAQLEKSRLLSDRFSAERPKGSFSTLEIQRTEQGDSAMYLCASSGDRVGNQPQHFGDGTRLSIL.

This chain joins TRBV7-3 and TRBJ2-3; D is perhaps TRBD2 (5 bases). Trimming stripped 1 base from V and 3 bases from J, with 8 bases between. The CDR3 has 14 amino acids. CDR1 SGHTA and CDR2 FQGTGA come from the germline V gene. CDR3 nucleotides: TGTGCCAGCAGCTTAAAGGGCGGGACAGATACGCAGTATTTT. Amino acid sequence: CASSLKGGTDTQYF.

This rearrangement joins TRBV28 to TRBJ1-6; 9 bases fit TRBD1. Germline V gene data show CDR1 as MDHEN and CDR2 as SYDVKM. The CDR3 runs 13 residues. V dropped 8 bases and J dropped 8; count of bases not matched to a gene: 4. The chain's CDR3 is CASGTGIHSPLHF. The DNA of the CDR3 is TGTGCCAGCGGGACAGGGATCCATTCACCCCTCCACTTT. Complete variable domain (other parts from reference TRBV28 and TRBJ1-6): DVKVTQSSRYLVKRTGEKVFLECVQDMDHENMFWYRQDPGLGLRLIYFSYDVKMKEKGDIPEGYSVSREKKERFSLILESASTNQTSMYLCASGTGIHSPLHFGNGTRLTVT.

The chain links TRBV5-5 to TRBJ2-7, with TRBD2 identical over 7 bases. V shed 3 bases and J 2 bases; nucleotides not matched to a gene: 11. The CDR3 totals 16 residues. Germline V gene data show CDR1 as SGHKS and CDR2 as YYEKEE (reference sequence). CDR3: CASSSSRAGTTYEQYF. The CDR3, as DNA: TGTGCCAGCAGCTCCAGTAGGGCAGGGACTACCTACGAGCAGTACTTC.

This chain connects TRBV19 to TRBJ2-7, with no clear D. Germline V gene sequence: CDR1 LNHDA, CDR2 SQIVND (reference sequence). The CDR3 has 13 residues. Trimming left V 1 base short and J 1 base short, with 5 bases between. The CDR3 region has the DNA TGTGCCAGTAGTATAGGTATGTCCTACGAGCAGTACTTC. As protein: CASSIGMSYEQYF.

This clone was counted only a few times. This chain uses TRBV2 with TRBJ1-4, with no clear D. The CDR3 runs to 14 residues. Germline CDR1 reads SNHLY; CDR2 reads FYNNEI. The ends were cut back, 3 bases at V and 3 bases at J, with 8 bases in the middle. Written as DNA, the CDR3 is TGTGCCAGCAGTGACAGGCCTTCTAATGAAAAACTGTTTTTT. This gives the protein CASSDRPSNEKLFF.

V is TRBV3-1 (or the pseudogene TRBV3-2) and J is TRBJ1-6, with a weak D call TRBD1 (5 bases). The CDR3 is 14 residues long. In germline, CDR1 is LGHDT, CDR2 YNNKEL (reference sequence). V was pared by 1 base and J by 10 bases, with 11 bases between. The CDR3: CASSQVRGWSPLHF. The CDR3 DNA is TGTGCCAGCAGCCAAGTTAGGGGATGGTCACCCCTCCACTTT.

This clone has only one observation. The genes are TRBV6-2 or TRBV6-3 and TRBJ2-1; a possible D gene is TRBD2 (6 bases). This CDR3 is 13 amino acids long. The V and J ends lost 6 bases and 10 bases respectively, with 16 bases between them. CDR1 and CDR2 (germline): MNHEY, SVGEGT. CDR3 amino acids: CASSPGGAAEQFF. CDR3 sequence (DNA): TGTGCCAGCAGCCCCGGCGGGGCGGCAGAGCAGTTCTTC.

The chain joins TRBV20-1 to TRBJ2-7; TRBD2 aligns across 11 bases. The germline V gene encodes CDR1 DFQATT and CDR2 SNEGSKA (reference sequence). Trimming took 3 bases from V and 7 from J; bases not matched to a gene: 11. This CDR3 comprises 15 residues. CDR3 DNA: TGCAGTGCTAGTTTACTAGCGGGAGTCTTATGGGAGCAGTACTTC. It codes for CSASLLAGVLWEQYF.

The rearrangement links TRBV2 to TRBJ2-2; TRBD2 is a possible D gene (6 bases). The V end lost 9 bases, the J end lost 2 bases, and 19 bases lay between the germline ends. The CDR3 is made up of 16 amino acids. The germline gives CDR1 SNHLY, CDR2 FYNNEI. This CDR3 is CASTPNGTPNTGELFF. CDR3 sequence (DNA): TGTGCCAGTACCCCCAACGGGACTCCTAACACCGGGGAGCTGTTTTTT.

The CDR3 region has the DNA TGTGCCAGCAGTTACGGATCTTGGTGGGGGGTTCAGTATTTT. Translation: CASSYGSWWGVQYF. The chain employs TRBV6-2 or TRBV6-3 and TRBJ2-3, with D tentatively TRBD2 (6 bases). This CDR3 has 14 amino acids. Trimming shortened V by 2 bases and J by 12 bases, and 18 bases separated the two germline ends. Germline lookup yields CDR1 MNHEY and CDR2 SVGEGT.

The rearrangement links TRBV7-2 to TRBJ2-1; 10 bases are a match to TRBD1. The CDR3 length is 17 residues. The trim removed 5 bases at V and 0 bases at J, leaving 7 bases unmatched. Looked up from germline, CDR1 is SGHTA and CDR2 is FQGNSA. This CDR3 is CASSRGQGVSSYNEQFF. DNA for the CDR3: TGTGCCAGCAGCCGTGGACAGGGGGTAAGCTCCTACAATGAGCAGTTCTTC.